This T cell receptor (beta chain) comes out of a study of cytomegalovirus exposure and HLA in healthy donors. Overall study findings and caveats: In an earlier analysis, about 87% or about 30%: the productive usage of most TCR beta V segments.

The germline CDR1 and CDR2 sequences are SGHNT and YYREEE (reference sequence). This CDR3 comprises 13 residues. With 3 bases clipped from V and 12 bases from J, the junction kept 11 bases outside the gene matches. Details on this clone: Its antigen is unidentified.

The PCR was carried out with 60 Vbeta primers and 13 Jbeta primers. The assay was immunoSEQ multiplex PCR, and TCRdb's table has in-frame clones only and misses some. The sample comprises 150,000 to 200,000 clones, approximately 80% of which are singletons, and around 1.5% rests with the top ten. Sequenced material: PBMCs. The genes are TRBV5-4 and TRBJ2-7; 8 nucleotides line up with TRBD1. The sequence was collected from a young man in good health and CMV-seronegative. The CDR3: CASSSPADRDPYF. In DNA form, the CDR3 reads TGTGCCAGCAGCTCACCCGCGGACAGGGACCCGTACTTC.